One and the same sample provided the 32 T cell receptor beta chains below, sequenced in a study of T cells in Graves' hyperthyroidism and ophthalmopathy. The source material, RNA transcripts, was used to amplify TCR beta CDR3 regions. First-round RT-PCR with HTBI primers amplified the TCR CDR3 region. TCRdb independently ran MiXCR on the multiplex PCR reads; one entry per CDR3 protein. The data show hundreds of thousands of distinct CDR3 sequences, roughly an eighth seen once. Sequencing was performed on blood. The receptors were gathered from a woman aged 18-35 years with Graves' hyperthyroidism.

This clonotype has a handful of counts. The chain is built from TRBV5-1 and TRBJ1-4; 11 bases match TRBD1. With 2 bases clipped from V and 0 bases from J, the junction kept 3 bases outside the gene matches. The CDR3 has 17 amino acids. Germline CDR1 SGHRS, CDR2 YFSETQ. The CDR3 nucleotides are TGCGCCAGCAGCTTAGAGGGACAGGGGGCAACTAATGAAAAACTGTTTTTT. This codes for CASSLEGQGATNEKLFF.

The genes are TRBV10-2 and TRBJ1-5, with TRBD1 matching 9 bases. Germline CDR1 and CDR2: WSHSY and SAAADI. This CDR3 has 20 amino acids. J was trimmed by 0 bases and V by 1 base; bases with no gene match: 13. The CDR3 loop reads CASSEFPGQGSHYSNQPQHF. The CDR3 region has the DNA TGCGCCAGCAGTGAGTTCCCGGGACAGGGTTCCCATTATAGCAATCAGCCCCAGCATTTT.

The V and J genes are TRBV25-1 and TRBJ1-1; possibly TRBD1 for D (5 bases). Germline V gene sequence: CDR1 MGHDK, CDR2 SYGVNS. V shed 5 bases and J shed 0 bases, with 10 bases lying between them. CDR3 size: 14 residues. The CDR3 here is CASSKTGLNTEAFF. The CDR3 coding sequence is TGTGCCAGCAGTAAAACAGGACTGAACACTGAAGCTTTCTTT.

This clonotype has a count of ten or more. The chain uses TRBV6-2 or TRBV6-3 and TRBJ2-3, with D maybe TRBD1 (5 bases). The CDR3 spans 16 residues. Germline V gene data show CDR1 as MNHEY and CDR2 as SVGEGT. V lost 8 bases, J lost 0 bases, and 18 bases lay in between. Here the CDR3 DNA reads TGTGCCAGCGGTAACTTCAGGGCCCCTAGCACAGATACGCAGTATTTT. Its translation is CASGNFRAPSTDTQYF.

This clonotype has ten or more counts. The gene calls are TRBV3-1 and TRBJ1-3; D gene unclear. V lost 2 bases and J lost 0, with 11 bases in between. Germline CDR1 reads LGHDT; CDR2 reads YNNKEL (reference sequence). The CDR3 consists of 16 residues. CDR3 nucleotide sequence: TGTGCCAGCAGCCAAAGGCGGATCCTCTCTGGAAACACCATATATTTT. It yields the protein CASSQRRILSGNTIYF.

This clonotype was picked up many times. J is TRBJ1-1 and V is TRBV19, with D tentatively TRBD1 (5 bases). The CDR3 is 14 residues long. In germline, CDR1 is LNHDA, CDR2 SQIVND (reference sequence). Trimming stripped 8 bases from V and 8 bases from J, with 21 bases between. Here the CDR3 reads CASQWELNRKEAFF. The CDR3 DNA follows: TGTGCCAGTCAATGGGAGCTAAACAGGAAAGAAGCTTTCTTT.

This clonotype showed up many times. V usage is TRBV19 and J usage is TRBJ2-7, with D possibly matching TRBD2 (6 bases). The V and J ends lost 5 bases and 2 bases respectively, with 13 bases between them. There are 14 residues in the CDR3. Germline-derived CDR1 and CDR2 are LNHDA and SQIVND (reference sequence). CDR3 residues: CASSGAPGAYEQYF. The CDR3 DNA sequence: TGTGCCAGTAGTGGGGCGCCGGGGGCCTACGAGCAGTACTTC.

This clonotype was counted ten times or more. The V gene is TRBV20-1, the J gene TRBJ2-5, with D possibly TRBD1 on 5 matching bases. Looked up from germline, CDR1 is DFQATT and CDR2 is SNEGSKA (reference sequence). The CDR3 has 13 residues. V lost 8 bases to trimming and J lost 1 base, with 14 bases between them. The DNA for the CDR3 is TGCAGTCCGCGAGGACACCTCCAAGAGACCCAGTACTTC. It translates to CSPRGHLQETQYF.

Of note for this clonotype: A much larger clone sits a single nucleotide away, making a read error possible. This chain links TRBV28 with TRBJ2-1; D is unresolved. The CDR3 is 14 amino acids. V was pared by 3 bases and J by 10 bases, with 16 bases between. CDR1 and CDR2 (germline): MDHEN, SYDVKM. The CDR3 reads CASSFPQGRYEQFF. DNA for the CDR3: TGTGCCAGCAGTTTCCCCCAAGGGCGTTACGAGCAGTTCTTC.

This clonotype was picked up many times. The genes are TRBV20-1 and TRBJ2-1; TRBD1 might be the D (7 bases). This CDR3 is 15 amino acids long. The V gene lost 3 bases and the J gene lost 0 bases, with 12 bases spanning the gap. The germline V gene has CDR1 DFQATT and CDR2 SNEGSKA (reference sequence). The CDR3 coding sequence is TGCAGTGCTAGGCGGGGACAGAGCTCCTACAATGAGCAGTTCTTC. Translated: CSARRGQSSYNEQFF.

This clonotype was counted ten times or more. The chain recombines TRBV14 with TRBJ1-2, with 7 bases fitting TRBD1. From germline, CDR1 is SGHDN and CDR2 FVKESK. The V gene end was trimmed by 0 bases and the J gene end by 4 bases; junction bases not matched to a gene: 8. There are 16 residues in the CDR3. In DNA, the CDR3 is TGTGCCAGCAGCCAAGACCCACAGGGGATTGCCTATGGCTACACCTTC. This encodes CASSQDPQGIAYGYTF.

This clonotype has a count of ten or more. The V and J genes are TRBV7-2 and TRBJ1-6; maybe TRBD1 (5 bases). V was cut by 5 bases and J by 7 bases, with 9 bases left in between. CDR3 size: 13 residues. The germline V gene encodes CDR1 SGHTA and CDR2 FQGNSA. The CDR3 sequence is CASSPTANSPLHF. CDR3 nucleotides: TGTGCCAGCAGCCCGACAGCGAATTCACCCCTCCACTTT.

This clonotype was observed at least ten times. This rearrangement joins TRBV15 to TRBJ1-1; D is possibly TRBD1 (5 bases). Trimming removed 1 base at V and 1 base at J, with 7 bases between. This CDR3 has 14 residues. CDR1 and CDR2 (germline): LNHNV, YYDKDF (reference sequence). CDR3 region: CATSRAQGNTEAFF. Written as DNA, the CDR3 is TGTGCCACCAGCAGAGCCCAGGGGAACACTGAAGCTTTCTTT.

This clonotype was seen ten or more times. The chain joins TRBV12-5 to TRBJ2-1; D may be TRBD2 (6 bases). Per the germline V gene, CDR1 is LGHNT and CDR2 is FRNRAP. The CDR3 contains 15 residues. V was clipped by 6 bases and J by 2 bases, with 14 bases between them. The CDR3 region has the DNA TGTGCTAGTGGACAAGGCGGGGTGCCCTACAATGAGCAGTTCTTC. It specifies CASGQGGVPYNEQFF.

V usage is TRBV19 and J usage is TRBJ1-5; D is undetermined. The CDR3 is 14 amino acids. The germline V and J ends were trimmed by 3 bases and 2 bases, with 8 bases remaining between them. Germline loops: CDR1 LNHDA, CDR2 SQIVND (reference sequence). The CDR3 DNA reads TGTGCCAGTAGTATCTCCCGGGGCAATCAGCCCCAGCATTTT. Its translation is CASSISRGNQPQHF.

In its sample, this clonotype was seen many times. The chain carries TRBV2 and TRBJ1-3, with D possibly being TRBD1 (5 bases). The germline V gene encodes CDR1 SNHLY and CDR2 FYNNEI. This CDR3 is 12 amino acids long. DNA for the CDR3: TGTGGAGGCCGGGGGGATGGAAACACCATATATTTT. It yields the protein CGGRGDGNTIYF.

The chain recombines TRBV18 with TRBJ2-1; D not resolved. The J call is uncertain, as TRBJ2-7 better fits the DNA end. CDR1 is KGHSH and CDR2 is LQKENI in the germline V gene. The CDR3 length is 13 residues. The CDR3, as DNA: TGTGCCAGCTCATGGTCGGAGATAAATGAGCAGTACTTC. Amino acids: CASSWSEINEQYF.

This clonotype was recorded at least ten times. V gene TRBV4-2 combines with J gene TRBJ1-1; no firm D call. CDR3 length equals 13 residues. V gave up 0 bases and J gave up 14 bases, with 16 bases separating them. From germline, CDR1 is LGHNA and CDR2 YNFKEQ. CDR3 in DNA: TGTGCCAGCAGCCAAGAGAGCCCGGTGACCCCCTTCTTT. It specifies CASSQESPVTPFF.

This clonotype was detected many times. The genes are TRBV6-1 and TRBJ2-7, with 8 nucleotides matching TRBD1. This CDR3 has 13 amino acids. The J segment lost 2 bases and the V segment lost 9 bases, leaving 6 bases of the junction unmatched. Germline assignment: CDR1 MNHNS and CDR2 SASEGT. This CDR3 is CASGGQGTYEQYF. In DNA form, the CDR3 reads TGTGCCAGTGGCGGACAGGGCACCTACGAGCAGTACTTC.

This clonotype showed up many times. The V and J genes are TRBV12-3 or TRBV12-4 and TRBJ1-1; D gene uncertain. The CDR3 has 13 residues. V dropped 3 bases and J dropped 1 base, with 6 bases sitting between them. CDR3 bases: TGTGCCAGCAGTTTGTCGCCGAACACTGAAGCTTTCTTT. It is translated as CASSLSPNTEAFF.

This clonotype was seen ten or more times. J is TRBJ1-1 and V is TRBV2; tentative D call: TRBD1 (6 bases). This CDR3 region has 19 residues. The germline V gene has CDR1 SNHLY and CDR2 FYNNEI. V lost 6 bases, J lost 3 bases, and 29 bases lay in between. The CDR3 coding sequence is TGTGCCAGCAGGAACCTCTGGGGGGGCGGGGTTAATGAGTACACTGAAGCTTTCTTT. This codes for CASRNLWGGGVNEYTEAFF.

To note about this clonotype: One junction end disagrees with the germline gene, perhaps due to a read error. The chain links TRBV24-1 to TRBJ2-3; 7 positions agree with TRBD1. Germline loops: CDR1 KGHDR, CDR2 SFDVKD. The CDR3 consists of 14 residues. The CDR3: CAISEDRITDTQYF. CDR3 nucleotides: TGTGCCATCAGTGAGGACAGGATCACAGATACGCAGTATTTT.

As to this clonotype: Just one base apart from a much larger clone, this may be a read error. This chain uses TRBV19 with TRBJ2-5; D remains unclear. The CDR3 is made up of 14 amino acids. From germline, CDR1 is LNHDA and CDR2 SQIVND (reference sequence). CDR3 residues: CATSMGVGQETQYF. The CDR3 nucleotides are TGTGCCACTAGTATGGGCGTCGGGCAAGAGACCCAGTACTTC.

This clonotype came up many times. The J gene is TRBJ2-7, the V gene TRBV3-1, with D maybe TRBD2 (6 bases). The V end lost 4 bases, the J end lost 7 bases, and 20 bases lay between the germline ends. This CDR3 is 15 amino acids long. Per germline, CDR1 LGHDT and CDR2 YNNKEL (reference sequence). CDR3 sequence: CASSLLTGAPREQYF. CDR3 sequence (DNA): TGTGCCAGCAGCCTTCTCACGGGAGCCCCCAGGGAGCAGTACTTC.

This clonotype turned up a few times. The CDR3 reads CSAELDTAQQYF. CDR3 nucleotides: TGCAGTGCTGAACTGGATACGGCACAGCAGTACTTC. V and J are TRBV20-1 and TRBJ2-7; no definite D call. Germline loops: CDR1 DFQATT, CDR2 SNEGSKA (reference sequence). The CDR3 is 12 residues long. Trimming stripped 5 bases from V and 8 bases from J, with 16 bases between.

CDR3 DNA sequence: TGCGCCAGCAGCCAAGCCACGGGGGGGTACTACGAGCAGTACTTC. It translates to CASSQATGGYYEQYF. V gene TRBV4-1 combines with J gene TRBJ2-7; 8 bases line up with TRBD2. Germline CDR1 is MGHRA and CDR2 is YSYEKL. Unmatched junction bases numbered 5, after V lost 1 base and J lost 3 bases. The CDR3 consists of 15 residues.

This clonotype was seen repeatedly, ten times or more. The chain uses TRBV18 and TRBJ1-1; TRBD1 might be the D (5 bases). Germline V gives CDR1 KGHSH, CDR2 LQKENI. This CDR3 has 16 residues. Deletions cut 4 bases from V and 3 bases from J, with 18 bases between. The CDR3 nucleotides are TGTGCCAGCTCACTTTCCGACGGGCCGGGGGACACTGAAGCTTTCTTT. Its protein product is CASSLSDGPGDTEAFF.

This clonotype was observed many times. V gene TRBV28 combines with J gene TRBJ1-2; 8 nucleotides agree with TRBD1. V shed 6 bases, J shed 8 bases, and the junction held 14 bases outside the gene matches. Germline V lookup: CDR1 MDHEN, CDR2 SYDVKM. This CDR3 is built from 15 residues. CDR3 protein: CASRQGAPPMGGYTF. The CDR3 region has the DNA TGTGCCAGCAGGCAGGGGGCGCCCCCGATGGGCGGCTACACCTTC.

This clonotype was observed at least ten times. This rearrangement joins TRBV12-3 or TRBV12-4 to TRBJ2-5; TRBD2 might be the D (6 bases). The CDR3 runs 22 residues. V gave up 3 bases and J gave up 2 bases, with 34 bases separating them. The CDR3: CASSFLEGPILIGGTPQETQYF. The DNA of the CDR3 is TGTGCCAGCAGTTTCCTCGAAGGACCCATATTGATTGGCGGGACGCCACAAGAGACCCAGTACTTC.

The genes are TRBV20-1 and TRBJ1-6; D may be TRBD1 (5 bases). In germline, CDR1 is DFQATT, CDR2 SNEGSKA (reference sequence). The CDR3 is made up of 16 amino acids. V was shortened by 6 bases and J by 0 bases, with 15 bases between the two germline ends. CDR3 nucleotide sequence: TGCAGTGCCAGGGCTCAGACAAGCTCCTATAATTCACCCCTCCACTTT. Translation gives CSARAQTSSYNSPLHF.

The table lists this clonotype with many counts. The CDR3 reads CASSLTRSPLHF. CDR3 sequence (DNA): TGTGCCAGCAGCTTAACGCGTTCACCCCTCCACTTT. This chain joins TRBV13 and TRBJ1-6; no firm D call. Germline CDR1 and CDR2: PRHDT and FYEKMQ (reference sequence). This CDR3 has 12 amino acids. Trimming took off 2 bases at V and 9 bases at J, with 5 bases between the two ends.

This clonotype was recorded at least ten times. The chain couples TRBV6-6 to TRBJ1-4; no definite D call. CDR1 MNHNY and CDR2 SVGAGI come from the germline V gene (reference sequence). The length of the CDR3 is 15 residues. V shed 0 bases and J shed 4 bases, with 9 bases lying between them. CDR3 DNA: TGTGCCAGCAGTTACTCGGGCAGCAATAATGAAAAACTGTTTTTT. It is translated as CASSYSGSNNEKLFF.